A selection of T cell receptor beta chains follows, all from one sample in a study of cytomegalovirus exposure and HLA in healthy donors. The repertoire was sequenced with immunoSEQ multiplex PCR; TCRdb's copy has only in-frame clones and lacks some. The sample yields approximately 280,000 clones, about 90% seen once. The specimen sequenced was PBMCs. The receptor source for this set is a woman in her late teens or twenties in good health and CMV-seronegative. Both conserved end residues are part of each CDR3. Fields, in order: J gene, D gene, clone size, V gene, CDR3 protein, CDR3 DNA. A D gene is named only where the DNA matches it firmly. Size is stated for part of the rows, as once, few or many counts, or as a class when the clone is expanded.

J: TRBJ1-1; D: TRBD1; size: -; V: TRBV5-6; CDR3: CASSNRQGWRNTEAFF; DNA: TGTGCCAGCAGCAACAGACAGGGATGGCGGAACACTGAAGCTTTCTTT
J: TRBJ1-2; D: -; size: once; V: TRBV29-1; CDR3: CSVQEISYGYTF; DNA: TGCAGCGTTCAAGAAATATCCTATGGCTACACCTTC
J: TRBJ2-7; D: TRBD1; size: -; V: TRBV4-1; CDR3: CASSQDPPRTGQGFYEQYF; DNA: TGCGCCAGCAGCCAAGATCCCCCTCGAACGGGACAGGGGTTCTACGAGCAGTACTTC
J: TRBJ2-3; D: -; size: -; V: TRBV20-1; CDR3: CSAGPPDTQYF; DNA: TGCAGTGCGGGGCCCCCCGATACGCAGTATTTT
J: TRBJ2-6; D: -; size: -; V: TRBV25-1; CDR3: CASSSQSGANVLTF; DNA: TGTGCCAGCTCCTCCCAGTCTGGGGCCAACGTCCTGACTTTC
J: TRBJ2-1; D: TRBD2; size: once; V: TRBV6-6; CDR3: CASSLLAGVYNEQFF; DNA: TGTGCCAGCAGCCTTCTAGCGGGGGTCTACAATGAGCAGTTCTTC
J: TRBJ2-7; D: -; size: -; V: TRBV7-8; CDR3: CASSYQSSEQYF; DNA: TGTGCCAGCAGCTACCAAAGCTCCGAGCAGTACTTC
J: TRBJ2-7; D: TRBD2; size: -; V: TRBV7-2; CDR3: CASSKLAGRSYEQYF; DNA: TGTGCCAGCAGCAAACTAGCGGGGAGATCCTACGAGCAGTACTTC
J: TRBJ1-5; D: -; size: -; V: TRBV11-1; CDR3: CASNQGGNQPQHF; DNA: TGTGCCAGCAACCAGGGAGGGAATCAGCCCCAGCATTTT
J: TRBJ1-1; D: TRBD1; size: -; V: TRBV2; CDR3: CASSVRGQRGVTTEAFF; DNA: TGTGCCAGCAGTGTAAGGGGGCAAAGGGGAGTAACGACTGAAGCTTTCTTT
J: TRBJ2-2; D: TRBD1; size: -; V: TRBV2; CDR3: CASSGQGTGELFF; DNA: TGTGCCAGCAGTGGACAGGGGACCGGGGAGCTGTTTTTT
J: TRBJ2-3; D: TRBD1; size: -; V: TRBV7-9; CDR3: CASSRKTGVEGTDTQYF; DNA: TGTGCCAGCAGCCGGAAAACAGGGGTGGAAGGGACAGATACGCAGTATTTT
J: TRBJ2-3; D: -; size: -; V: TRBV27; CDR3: CASRTFSYGQLTDTQYF; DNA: TGTGCCAGCAGAACCTTCTCCTATGGACAGCTAACAGATACGCAGTATTTT
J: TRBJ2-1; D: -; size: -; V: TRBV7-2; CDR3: CASPRQAGEQFF; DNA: TGTGCCAGCCCTCGCCAGGCAGGTGAGCAGTTCTTC
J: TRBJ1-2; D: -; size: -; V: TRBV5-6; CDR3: CASSYYNEGEGGYTF; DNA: TGTGCCAGCAGCTATTACAATGAAGGGGAAGGTGGCTACACCTTC
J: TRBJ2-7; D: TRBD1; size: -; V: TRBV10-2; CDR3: CASRPGQQYEQYF; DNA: TGCGCCAGCAGGCCGGGACAGCAATACGAGCAGTACTTC
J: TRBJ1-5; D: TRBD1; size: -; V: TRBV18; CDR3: CASSPAPIGGPVYSNQPQHF; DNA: TGTGCCAGCTCACCAGCCCCAATAGGGGGCCCAGTATATAGCAATCAGCCCCAGCATTTT
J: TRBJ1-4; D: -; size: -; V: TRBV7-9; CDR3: CASSRPSYEGRSEKLFF; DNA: TGTGCCAGCAGCCGTCCAAGCTACGAGGGGAGGTCTGAAAAACTGTTTTTT
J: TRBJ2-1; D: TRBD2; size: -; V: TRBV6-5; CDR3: CASSRGGNEQFF; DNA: TGTGCCAGCAGCCGCGGGGGCAATGAGCAGTTCTTC
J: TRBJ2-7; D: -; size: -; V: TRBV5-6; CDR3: CASSAGQSYEQYF; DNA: TGTGCCAGCAGCGCCGGACAGAGCTACGAGCAGTACTTC
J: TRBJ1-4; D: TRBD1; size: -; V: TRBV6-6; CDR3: CASSLGAGGKLFF; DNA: TGTGCCAGCAGCCTGGGGGCAGGGGGAAAACTGTTTTTT
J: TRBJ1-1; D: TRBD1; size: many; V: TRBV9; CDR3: CASSPGGRPTEAFF; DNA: TGTGCCAGCAGCCCAGGGGGCAGACCCACTGAAGCTTTCTTT
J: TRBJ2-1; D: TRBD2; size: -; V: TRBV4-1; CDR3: CASSDPPGLAGAAPYNEQFF; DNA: TGCGCCAGCAGCGACCCACCGGGACTAGCGGGGGCCGCCCCCTACAATGAGCAGTTCTTC
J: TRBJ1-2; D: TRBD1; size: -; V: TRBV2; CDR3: CATPGQGGYGYTF; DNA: TGTGCCACTCCGGGACAGGGTGGGTATGGCTACACCTTC